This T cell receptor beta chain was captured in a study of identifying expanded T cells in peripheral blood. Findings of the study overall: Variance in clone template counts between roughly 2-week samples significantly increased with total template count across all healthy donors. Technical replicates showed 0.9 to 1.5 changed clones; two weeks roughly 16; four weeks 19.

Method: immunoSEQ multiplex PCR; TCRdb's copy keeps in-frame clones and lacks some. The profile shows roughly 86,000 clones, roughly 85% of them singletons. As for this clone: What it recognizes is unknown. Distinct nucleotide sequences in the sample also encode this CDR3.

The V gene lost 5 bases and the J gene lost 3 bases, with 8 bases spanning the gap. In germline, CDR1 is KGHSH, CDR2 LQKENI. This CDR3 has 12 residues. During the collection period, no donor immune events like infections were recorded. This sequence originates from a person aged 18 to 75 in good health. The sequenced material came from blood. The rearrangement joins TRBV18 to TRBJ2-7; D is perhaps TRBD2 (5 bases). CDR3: CASSRAGYEQYF. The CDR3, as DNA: TGTGCCAGCTCAAGGGCGGGCTACGAGCAGTACTTC.